Reported below is one T cell receptor (beta chain). Within the sample, other DNA sequences also encode this same CDR3. The data stem from a study of blood T cell repertoires in COVID-19. Background on the study: The analysed material was cDNA or gDNA that came from T cells, B-cell-depleted T cells, or PBMCs.

Cohort 3 donors were reported recovered after two negative PCRs, clearance, or symptom resolution. CDR3 length: 14 residues. The V end lost 1 base, the J end lost 0 bases, and 6 bases lay between the germline ends. Germline V gives CDR1 LGHDT, CDR2 YNNKEL (reference sequence). Per the original data handling: Reference gene primer amplification gave nucleated cell count estimates. Using immunoSEQ multiplex PCR, the repertoire was profiled, and TCRdb retains in-frame clones only, with some absent. V and J calls plus clone size are reproduced from that table; the DNA served to infer D and trimming. The table shows approximately 150,000 clones, with around 81% occurring only once.

The TCR originated in a woman aged 40 to 49 who had recovered from COVID-19. The V gene is TRBV3-1 (or the pseudogene TRBV3-2), the J gene TRBJ1-1; D gene ambiguous. Input material: PBMCs or T cells enriched from blood (not recorded which). CDR3 in DNA: TGTGCCAGCAGCCAAGGCACAGTGAACACTGAAGCTTTCTTT. This gives the protein CASSQGTVNTEAFF.